Listed below are T cell receptor beta chains from one sample, sequenced in a study of T cell changes during pregnancy in multiple sclerosis. Using immunoSEQ multiplex PCR, the repertoire was profiled, and TCRdb retains in-frame clones only, with some absent. The sample includes 36,000 or so clones, more than 75% seen only once; the top ten take just over 0.55%. Sequenced material: CD4+ T cells from peripheral blood mononuclear cells, taken in the first trimester of pregnancy. These receptors were taken from a female donor with multiple sclerosis, enrolled in a pregnancy study. Each CDR3 is given with its conserved first and last residue. Each record gives: clone size, J gene, D gene, V gene, CDR3 protein, CDR3 DNA. A D gene is named only where the DNA matches it firmly. The size entry is marked missing in some rows and otherwise reads once, few, many or a size class.

clone_size: .
j_call: TRBJ2-6
d_call: .
v_call: TRBV7-8
cdr3_aa: CASSRQGGTGANVLTF
cdr3_nt: TGTGCCAGCAGCAGGCAGGGGGGCACTGGGGCCAACGTCCTGACTTTC

clone_size: .
j_call: TRBJ2-5
d_call: TRBD1
v_call: TRBV29-1
cdr3_aa: CSVSGQIRGGETQYF
cdr3_nt: TGCAGCGTTTCGGGACAGATCAGGGGTGGAGAGACCCAGTACTTC

clone_size: .
j_call: TRBJ1-1
d_call: .
v_call: TRBV30
cdr3_aa: CAWGRGENAEAFF
cdr3_nt: TGTGCCTGGGGTCGGGGGGAAAACGCTGAAGCTTTCTTT

clone_size: .
j_call: TRBJ2-1
d_call: TRBD2
v_call: TRBV15
cdr3_aa: CATSRSIGTSGRIWTYNEQFF
cdr3_nt: TGTGCCACCAGCAGATCAATTGGGACTAGCGGGAGGATCTGGACCTACAATGAGCAGTTCTTC

clone_size: .
j_call: TRBJ2-2
d_call: .
v_call: TRBV5-4
cdr3_aa: CASSFLTGELFF
cdr3_nt: TGTGCCAGCAGCTTTCTGACCGGGGAGCTGTTTTTT

clone_size: .
j_call: TRBJ1-2
d_call: TRBD1
v_call: TRBV28
cdr3_aa: CASGTASNYGYTF
cdr3_nt: TGTGCCAGTGGGACAGCAAGTAACTATGGCTACACCTTC

clone_size: .
j_call: TRBJ1-2
d_call: .
v_call: TRBV15
cdr3_aa: CATSRDPGSNYGYTF
cdr3_nt: TGTGCCACCAGCAGAGATCCGGGGTCTAACTATGGCTACACCTTC

clone_size: .
j_call: TRBJ2-5
d_call: .
v_call: TRBV10-3
cdr3_aa: CAISEPRVTGRGETQYF
cdr3_nt: TGTGCCATCAGTGAGCCCCGGGTTACAGGGCGCGGGGAGACCCAGTACTTC

clone_size: .
j_call: TRBJ1-2
d_call: .
v_call: TRBV30
cdr3_aa: CAWSLNYGYTF
cdr3_nt: TGTGCCTGGAGTCTAAACTATGGCTACACCTTC

clone_size: once
j_call: TRBJ2-2
d_call: .
v_call: TRBV2
cdr3_aa: CASSGGTRSTGELFF
cdr3_nt: TGTGCCAGCAGTGGCGGGACGAGAAGCACCGGGGAGCTGTTTTTT

clone_size: .
j_call: TRBJ1-1
d_call: .
v_call: TRBV18
cdr3_aa: CASSPGLDRNTEAFF
cdr3_nt: TGTGCCAGCTCACCGGGGCTAGACAGGAACACTGAAGCTTTCTTT

clone_size: .
j_call: TRBJ1-5
d_call: TRBD1
v_call: TRBV5-6
cdr3_aa: CASTPREGQGGNQPQHF
cdr3_nt: TGTGCCAGCACCCCCCGGGAGGGACAGGGCGGCAATCAGCCCCAGCATTTT

clone_size: .
j_call: TRBJ1-4
d_call: TRBD1
v_call: TRBV6-1
cdr3_aa: CASSEFAGGSFATNEKLFF
cdr3_nt: TGTGCCAGCAGTGAATTTGCAGGGGGCTCCTTTGCAACTAATGAAAAACTGTTTTTT

clone_size: .
j_call: TRBJ2-7
d_call: TRBD2
v_call: TRBV5-4
cdr3_aa: CASSPHSGTSGSYEQYF
cdr3_nt: TGTGCCAGCAGCCCTCACTCCGGGACTAGCGGGAGTTACGAGCAGTACTTC

clone_size: .
j_call: TRBJ2-1
d_call: TRBD2
v_call: TRBV5-1
cdr3_aa: CASSAGGPREQFF
cdr3_nt: TGCGCCAGCAGCGCGGGGGGGCCCCGGGAGCAGTTCTTC

clone_size: .
j_call: TRBJ2-1
d_call: TRBD2
v_call: TRBV5-1
cdr3_aa: CASSLPSGRNSYNEQFF
cdr3_nt: TGCGCCAGCAGCTTGCCCAGCGGGAGGAATTCCTACAATGAGCAGTTCTTC

clone_size: .
j_call: TRBJ2-1
d_call: TRBD2
v_call: TRBV30
cdr3_aa: CAWSVGTSVYNEQFF
cdr3_nt: TGTGCCTGGAGTGTCGGCACTAGCGTGTACAATGAGCAGTTCTTC

clone_size: .
j_call: TRBJ1-5
d_call: .
v_call: TRBV6-1
cdr3_aa: CASSTRELNQPQHF
cdr3_nt: TGTGCCAGCAGTACCCGGGAACTCAATCAGCCCCAGCATTTT

clone_size: .
j_call: TRBJ1-1
d_call: TRBD1
v_call: TRBV9
cdr3_aa: CASSAHDRENTEAFF
cdr3_nt: TGTGCCAGCAGCGCTCATGACAGGGAGAACACTGAAGCTTTCTTT

clone_size: .
j_call: TRBJ1-3
d_call: .
v_call: TRBV10-3
cdr3_aa: CAISENKRGNTIYF
cdr3_nt: TGTGCCATCAGTGAGAATAAACGCGGGAACACCATATATTTT

clone_size: .
j_call: TRBJ1-3
d_call: .
v_call: TRBV18
cdr3_aa: CASSPSLAIYF
cdr3_nt: TGTGCCAGCTCACCCTCACTCGCCATATATTTT

clone_size: once
j_call: TRBJ2-7
d_call: .
v_call: TRBV11-3
cdr3_aa: CASSLTENYEQYF
cdr3_nt: TGTGCCAGCAGCTTAACGGAGAACTACGAGCAGTACTTC

clone_size: few
j_call: TRBJ1-2
d_call: .
v_call: TRBV18
cdr3_aa: CASSQIETGLYGYTF
cdr3_nt: TGTGCCAGCTCACAGATCGAAACAGGGCTCTATGGCTACACCTTC

clone_size: .
j_call: TRBJ2-7
d_call: TRBD1
v_call: TRBV7-6
cdr3_aa: CASSLRGGQGYEQYF
cdr3_nt: TGTGCCAGCAGCTTACGCGGGGGACAGGGCTACGAGCAGTACTTC

clone_size: .
j_call: TRBJ2-7
d_call: .
v_call: TRBV13
cdr3_aa: CASSLRASGQYF
cdr3_nt: TGTGCCAGCAGCTTGAGGGCCAGTGGGCAGTACTTC

clone_size: .
j_call: TRBJ2-1
d_call: TRBD2
v_call: TRBV5-1
cdr3_aa: CASSSLAGGRNEQFF
cdr3_nt: TGCGCCAGCAGCTCCTTAGCGGGAGGGAGGAATGAGCAGTTCTTC

clone_size: .
j_call: TRBJ2-1
d_call: .
v_call: TRBV5-6
cdr3_aa: CASSGMTATYNEQFF
cdr3_nt: TGTGCCAGCAGCGGAATGACAGCCACCTACAATGAGCAGTTCTTC

clone_size: .
j_call: TRBJ1-2
d_call: .
v_call: TRBV27
cdr3_aa: CASSLSSSLGYTF
cdr3_nt: TGTGCCAGCAGTTTATCGTCGAGTCTAGGCTACACCTTC

clone_size: .
j_call: TRBJ1-6
d_call: .
v_call: TRBV6-6
cdr3_aa: CASSQGLINSPLHF
cdr3_nt: TGTGCCAGCAGCCAGGGCCTTATTAATTCACCCCTCCACTTT

clone_size: .
j_call: TRBJ1-1
d_call: .
v_call: TRBV18
cdr3_aa: CASSPPGARDTEAFF
cdr3_nt: TGTGCCAGCTCACCACCGGGGGCCCGCGACACTGAAGCTTTCTTT

clone_size: .
j_call: TRBJ2-7
d_call: TRBD2
v_call: TRBV6-5
cdr3_aa: CASSYVAGGGSYEQYF
cdr3_nt: TGTGCCAGCAGTTACGTAGCGGGAGGTGGCTCCTACGAGCAGTACTTC

clone_size: .
j_call: TRBJ1-2
d_call: TRBD1
v_call: TRBV28
cdr3_aa: CASSLTGINYGYTF
cdr3_nt: TGTGCCAGCAGCCTGACAGGGATTAACTATGGCTACACCTTC

clone_size: once
j_call: TRBJ2-7
d_call: .
v_call: TRBV28
cdr3_aa: CASSFHRGEQYF
cdr3_nt: TGTGCCAGCAGTTTCCATAGAGGCGAGCAGTACTTC

clone_size: .
j_call: TRBJ1-6
d_call: TRBD1
v_call: TRBV11-2
cdr3_aa: CASSLAPGQNSPLHF
cdr3_nt: TGTGCCAGCAGCTTAGCACCGGGACAGAATTCACCCCTCCACTTT

clone_size: few
j_call: TRBJ2-2
d_call: TRBD2
v_call: TRBV2
cdr3_aa: CASTNLAGTGELFF
cdr3_nt: TGTGCCAGCACCAACCTAGCGGGGACCGGGGAGCTGTTTTTT

clone_size: .
j_call: TRBJ2-2
d_call: TRBD2
v_call: TRBV5-1
cdr3_aa: CASSLPSGMNTGELFF
cdr3_nt: TGCGCCAGCAGCTTACCTAGCGGGATGAACACCGGGGAGCTGTTTTTT

clone_size: .
j_call: TRBJ2-1
d_call: TRBD2
v_call: TRBV27
cdr3_aa: CASSSGTSGGNEQFF
cdr3_nt: TGTGCCAGCAGTTCGGGGACTAGCGGGGGGAATGAGCAGTTCTTC

clone_size: .
j_call: TRBJ2-7
d_call: TRBD1
v_call: TRBV4-2
cdr3_aa: CASSQDKTGGYEQYF
cdr3_nt: TGTGCCAGCAGCCAAGATAAGACAGGGGGTTACGAGCAGTACTTC

clone_size: once
j_call: TRBJ1-3
d_call: .
v_call: TRBV5-4
cdr3_aa: CASSLDRSGNTIYF
cdr3_nt: TGTGCCAGCAGCTTGGACAGGTCTGGAAACACCATATATTTT

clone_size: .
j_call: TRBJ1-2
d_call: .
v_call: TRBV5-1
cdr3_aa: CASSTDGNYGYTF
cdr3_nt: TGCGCCAGCAGCACCGACGGGAACTATGGCTACACCTTC

clone_size: .
j_call: TRBJ1-2
d_call: .
v_call: TRBV6-5
cdr3_aa: CASRQVDGKNGYTF
cdr3_nt: TGTGCCAGCAGACAGGTTGACGGAAAGAATGGCTACACCTTC

clone_size: .
j_call: TRBJ1-2
d_call: TRBD1
v_call: TRBV6-4
cdr3_aa: CATRPGTGGQWGYTF
cdr3_nt: TGTGCCACCAGACCCGGGACAGGGGGCCAGTGGGGCTACACCTTC

clone_size: .
j_call: TRBJ2-1
d_call: TRBD2
v_call: TRBV29-1
cdr3_aa: CSVEMVTSRYNEQFF
cdr3_nt: TGCAGCGTTGAAATGGTGACTAGCAGGTACAATGAGCAGTTCTTC

clone_size: .
j_call: TRBJ2-7
d_call: .
v_call: TRBV25-1
cdr3_aa: CASSENRGGDEQYF
cdr3_nt: TGTGCCAGCAGTGAAAACAGGGGGGGGGACGAGCAGTACTTC

clone_size: .
j_call: TRBJ2-1
d_call: .
v_call: TRBV7-3
cdr3_aa: CASSPLEGSYNEQFF
cdr3_nt: TGTGCCAGCAGCCCGTTGGAGGGCTCCTACAATGAGCAGTTCTTC

clone_size: .
j_call: TRBJ2-1
d_call: .
v_call: TRBV9
cdr3_aa: CASDRGGERSSYNEQFF
cdr3_nt: TGTGCCTCAGATAGAGGAGGGGAGAGGAGCTCCTACAATGAGCAGTTCTTC

clone_size: .
j_call: TRBJ1-4
d_call: .
v_call: TRBV29-1
cdr3_aa: CSGSQGNEKLFF
cdr3_nt: TGCAGCGGTAGTCAGGGGAATGAAAAACTGTTTTTT

clone_size: .
j_call: TRBJ2-3
d_call: .
v_call: TRBV7-2
cdr3_aa: CASSLGTGSTDTQYF
cdr3_nt: TGTGCCAGCAGCTTAGGGACGGGAAGCACAGATACGCAGTATTTT

clone_size: once
j_call: TRBJ1-2
d_call: .
v_call: TRBV7-9
cdr3_aa: CASSLEGASYGYTF
cdr3_nt: TGTGCCAGCAGCTTAGAAGGGGCGAGCTATGGCTACACCTTC

clone_size: .
j_call: TRBJ2-5
d_call: .
v_call: TRBV9
cdr3_aa: CASSSSSGKETQYF
cdr3_nt: TGTGCCAGCAGCTCCAGTAGCGGAAAAGAGACCCAGTACTTC

clone_size: .
j_call: TRBJ2-6
d_call: .
v_call: TRBV21-1
cdr3_aa: CASSKVKVGQGTGWSGANVLTF
cdr3_nt: .

clone_size: once
j_call: TRBJ1-6
d_call: .
v_call: TRBV5-8
cdr3_aa: CASSLKVRGSYNSPLHF
cdr3_nt: TGTGCCAGCAGCTTAAAGGTGCGGGGGTCCTATAATTCACCCCTCCACTTT

clone_size: once
j_call: TRBJ1-1
d_call: TRBD1
v_call: TRBV6-1
cdr3_aa: CASSVGQGNTEAFF
cdr3_nt: TGTGCCAGCAGTGTAGGACAGGGGAACACTGAAGCTTTCTTT